The source of this T cell receptor beta chain is a study of T cell responses to AZD1222 COVID-19 vaccine. Only in-frame clones appear in the TCRdb table, and some are missing; sequencing was by immunoSEQ multiplex PCR. The sample yields some 120,000 clones, 70% to 90% seen once. The germline CDR1 and CDR2 sequences are SEHNR and FQNEAQ (reference sequence). Trimming removed 6 bases at V and 4 bases at J, with 9 bases between. CDR3 length: 12 residues. The input for sequencing was peripheral blood, taken 28 days after the second AZD1222 dose. The genes are TRBV7-9 and TRBJ1-1; D unresolved. This clonotype originated in an adult who received the AZD1222 COVID-19 vaccine. CDR3 DNA sequence: TGTGCCAGCAGGCCAATCGGCACTGAAGCTTTCTTT. Translation: CASRPIGTEAFF.